A selection of T cell receptor beta chains follows, all from one sample in a study of blood T cell repertoires in COVID-19. The protocol was immunoSEQ multiplex PCR, while the TCRdb copy is restricted to in-frame clones and leaves out a portion. The sample shows about 170,000 clones, 84% of them seen only once. Sequenced: peripheral blood. These receptors were taken from a man aged 65 to 79 with active or convalescent COVID-19. Each CDR3 is given with its conserved first and last residue. A D gene is named only where the DNA matches it firmly. Expanded clones are given a class, and other clones once, few, many or no size at all.

CDR3 | DNA | J | size | V | length | D
CASSLLGEGRKDIQYF | TGTGCCAGCAGTTTATTGGGGGAGGGCAGGAAGGACATTCAGTACTTC | TRBJ2-4 | NA | TRBV28 | 16 | TRBD2
CASGLLALETQYF | TGTGCCAGCGGCCTACTAGCGCTAGAGACCCAGTACTTC | TRBJ2-5 | NA | TRBV12-3/TRBV12-4 | 13 | TRBD2
CASSQFQEQGARNSPLHF | TGCGCCAGCAGTCAATTTCAGGAGCAGGGGGCAAGGAATTCACCCCTCCACTTT | TRBJ1-6 | NA | TRBV23-1 | 18 | TRBD1
CASSEERQWGETQYF | TGTGCCAGCAGTGAAGAGCGACAGTGGGGAGAGACCCAGTACTTC | TRBJ2-5 | NA | TRBV2 | 15 | NA
CASRPSSGGAGNIQYF | TGTGCCAGCAGGCCGAGTAGCGGGGGGGCCGGAAACATTCAGTACTTC | TRBJ2-4 | NA | TRBV7-2 | 16 | TRBD2
CASSLRGGQGYGYTF | TGTGCCAGCAGTCTACGGGGCGGTCAGGGGTATGGCTACACCTTC | TRBJ1-2 | NA | TRBV28 | 15 | NA
CASSYPGHSTPNIQYF | TGTGCCAGCAGTTACCCGGGACACTCGACCCCAAACATTCAGTACTTC | TRBJ2-4 | NA | TRBV6-6 | 16 | NA
CASTPSGRWVYNEQFF | TGTGCCAGCACTCCTAGCGGGAGGTGGGTCTACAATGAGCAGTTCTTC | TRBJ2-1 | NA | TRBV2 | 16 | TRBD2
CASSRVQRGTEAFF | TGTGCCAGCAGTCGGGTCCAAAGAGGGACTGAAGCTTTCTTT | TRBJ1-1 | NA | TRBV6-5 | 14 | NA
CASSSLGLGRRGTEAFF | TGTGCCAGCAGTTCCCTCGGGTTAGGCCGGCGGGGCACTGAAGCTTTCTTT | TRBJ1-1 | NA | TRBV28 | 17 | NA
CASSQETLRGYGYTF | TGCGCCAGCAGCCAAGAAACACTCAGGGGCTATGGCTACACCTTC | TRBJ1-2 | NA | TRBV4-3 | 15 | NA
CASSLEGVEDTDTQYF | TGTGCCAGCAGCTTAGAAGGAGTAGAAGATACAGATACGCAGTATTTT | TRBJ2-3 | NA | TRBV11-3 | 16 | NA
CASSQTGALGTEAFF | TGCGCCAGCAGCCAGACAGGGGCTTTAGGCACTGAAGCTTTCTTT | TRBJ1-1 | NA | TRBV4-3 | 15 | TRBD1
CASSRRDRQSAEKLFF | TGTGCCAGCAGTCGCCGGGACAGGCAAAGCGCCGAAAAACTGTTTTTT | TRBJ1-4 | NA | TRBV27 | 16 | TRBD1
CASSTRQGLPTEAFF | TGTGCCAGTAGTACCAGACAGGGGTTGCCCACTGAAGCTTTCTTT | TRBJ1-1 | NA | TRBV19 | 15 | TRBD1
CASRDTGGNTEAFF | TGTGCCAGCAGGGACACAGGGGGGAACACTGAAGCTTTCTTT | TRBJ1-1 | NA | TRBV7-9 | 14 | TRBD1
CASSLLRQAEQYF | TGTGCCAGCAGCCTTCTCCGACAGGCCGAGCAGTACTTC | TRBJ2-7 | few | TRBV3-1/TRBV3-2 | 13 | NA
CASSLPGQGALSSYNEQFF | TGTGCCAGTAGTTTACCGGGACAGGGGGCCCTTAGCTCCTACAATGAGCAGTTCTTC | TRBJ2-1 | once | TRBV19 | 19 | TRBD1
CASSVGSPGDTQYF | TGTGCCAGCAGCGTGGGTAGCCCGGGAGATACGCAGTATTTT | TRBJ2-3 | NA | TRBV9 | 14 | NA
CASSLTVQPQHF | TGTGCCAGCAGTTTGACAGTTCAGCCCCAGCATTTT | TRBJ1-5 | few | TRBV6-2/TRBV6-3 | 12 | NA
CASSHNRHYEQYF | TGCGCCAGCAGCCATAACAGGCACTACGAGCAGTACTTC | TRBJ2-7 | NA | TRBV4-1 | 13 | NA
CASSRGGPGRSNEKLFF | TGCGCCAGCAGCCGGGGGGGCCCAGGTCGAAGTAATGAAAAACTGTTTTTT | TRBJ1-4 | NA | TRBV4-3 | 17 | NA
CASSATGTATQYF | TGTGCCAGCAGCGCCACCGGGACAGCAACGCAGTATTTT | TRBJ2-3 | NA | TRBV9 | 13 | TRBD1
CASSTLGQARGYTF | TGTGCCAGCAGCACCCTAGGACAGGCGCGTGGCTACACCTTC | TRBJ1-2 | NA | TRBV9 | 14 | TRBD1
CASSPTASGIQETQYF | TGTGCCAGCAGCCCCACAGCAAGCGGGATCCAAGAGACCCAGTACTTC | TRBJ2-5 | NA | TRBV5-6 | 16 | TRBD2
CASSPSGDTTNYGYTF | TGTGCCAGCTCACCCTCAGGCGACACAACTAACTATGGCTACACCTTC | TRBJ1-2 | NA | TRBV18 | 16 | NA
CASSRQTTLNTEAFF | TGTGCCAGCTCCAGACAGACCACGCTGAACACTGAAGCTTTCTTT | TRBJ1-1 | NA | TRBV18 | 15 | NA
CASSEDRDSYGYTF | TGTGCCAGCAGTGAAGACAGGGATTCCTATGGCTACACCTTC | TRBJ1-2 | NA | TRBV2 | 14 | NA
CASSFPAWRVDEQYF | TGTGCCAGCAGTTTCCCGGCCTGGCGGGTCGACGAGCAGTACTTC | TRBJ2-7 | NA | TRBV6-6 | 15 | NA
CASSWTGSDGYTF | TGTGCCAGCAGTTGGACAGGGAGCGATGGCTACACCTTC | TRBJ1-2 | few | TRBV6-6 | 13 | TRBD1
CASSLALVGGSQPQHF | TGTGCCAGCAGCTTAGCGCTTGTTGGGGGGAGTCAGCCCCAGCATTTT | TRBJ1-5 | NA | TRBV7-2 | 16 | NA
CASSFGGEQFF | TGTGCCAGCAGCTTCGGCGGTGAGCAGTTCTTC | TRBJ2-1 | few | TRBV7-3 | 11 | NA
CASSYSVGSGGKSNTGELFF | TGTGCCAGCAGTTACTCGGTGGGTAGCGGGGGGAAATCGAACACCGGGGAGCTGTTTTTT | TRBJ2-2 | NA | TRBV6-2/TRBV6-3 | 20 | TRBD2
CASGLAGAVYNEQFF | TGTGCCAGCGGACTAGCGGGGGCTGTTTACAATGAGCAGTTCTTC | TRBJ2-1 | NA | TRBV7-2 | 15 | TRBD2
CASSPRTGTYEQYF | TGTGCCAGCAGCCCCCGGACGGGGACCTACGAGCAGTACTTC | TRBJ2-7 | NA | TRBV5-4 | 14 | NA
CASSLTGTGTEKLFF | TGTGCCAGCAGCTTAACTGGGACAGGGACCGAAAAACTGTTTTTT | TRBJ1-4 | NA | TRBV7-3 | 15 | TRBD1
CASSQREIDTQYF | TGTGCCAGCAGCCAGAGGGAGATAGATACGCAGTATTTT | TRBJ2-3 | NA | TRBV7-8 | 13 | NA
CSGRGAASYGYTF | TGCAGCGGGCGCGGGGCGGCCTCCTATGGCTACACCTTC | TRBJ1-2 | NA | TRBV29-1 | 13 | NA
CASSPPGQGFNEQFF | TGTGCCAGCAGCCCACCGGGACAGGGGTTCAATGAGCAGTTCTTC | TRBJ2-1 | NA | TRBV3-1/TRBV3-2 | 15 | TRBD1
CASTLETGTLFNEQFF | TGTGCCAGCACCTTAGAAACAGGGACCCTATTCAATGAGCAGTTCTTC | TRBJ2-1 | NA | TRBV5-8 | 16 | NA
CASSQEPKLNYGYTF | TGCGCCAGCAGCCAAGAACCAAAGCTTAACTATGGCTACACCTTC | TRBJ1-2 | NA | TRBV4-3 | 15 | NA
CASSYEAGANTGELFF | TGTGCCAGCAGTTACGAGGCAGGGGCTAACACCGGGGAGCTGTTTTTT | TRBJ2-2 | few | TRBV6-2/TRBV6-3 | 16 | NA
CASSVVPGSSYNEQFF | TGTGCCAGCAGCGTAGTCCCAGGCAGCTCCTACAATGAGCAGTTCTTC | TRBJ2-1 | NA | TRBV9 | 16 | NA
CSVIAGISEQYF | TGCAGCGTTATTGCGGGAATCTCCGAGCAGTACTTC | TRBJ2-7 | NA | TRBV29-1 | 12 | NA
CASSPSGNYGYTF | TGTGCCAGCTCACCTTCGGGGAACTATGGCTACACCTTC | TRBJ1-2 | NA | TRBV18 | 13 | NA
CASSLGDRGVTEAFF | TGTGCCAGCAGCTTGGGGGACAGGGGGGTCACTGAAGCTTTCTTT | TRBJ1-1 | NA | TRBV5-6 | 15 | TRBD1
CASSHRTSSSYEQYF | TGTGCCAGCAGCCACCGGACAAGCAGCTCCTACGAGCAGTACTTC | TRBJ2-7 | NA | TRBV7-2 | 15 | NA
CAWSENRLSSYNSPLHF | TGTGCCTGGAGTGAGAACAGGCTTAGCTCCTATAATTCACCCCTCCACTTT | TRBJ1-6 | NA | TRBV30 | 17 | NA
CASSLGGTGTNEKLFF | TGTGCCAGCAGCTTGGGGGGGACAGGAACTAATGAAAAACTGTTTTTT | TRBJ1-4 | NA | TRBV5-4 | 16 | TRBD1
CASSSQTGAPLQPQHF | TGTGCCAGTAGTTCCCAGACAGGTGCCCCCCTTCAGCCCCAGCATTTT | TRBJ1-5 | many | TRBV19 | 16 | NA